A single sample is the source of the 30 T cell receptor beta chains below, sequenced in a study of blood T cell repertoires in COVID-19. The data were produced by immunoSEQ multiplex PCR, yet TCRdb's version contains in-frame clones alone and is incomplete. Of 150,000 to 200,000 clones in the sample, around 85% were seen once. Source material: peripheral blood. The source is a man aged 80 or over with COVID-19, enrolled during active disease.

The chain links TRBV7-2 to TRBJ2-1; D ambiguous. CDR3 length equals 13 residues. In germline, CDR1 is SGHTA, CDR2 FQGNSA. The V end was cut by 7 bases, the J end by 7 bases, with 14 bases between. CDR3 residues: CASTLWPLNEQFF. Written as DNA, the CDR3 is TGTGCCAGCACCCTCTGGCCTCTTAATGAGCAGTTCTTC.

There are a few counts of this clone. The chain links TRBV2 to TRBJ1-4, with D perhaps matching TRBD1 (6 bases). V lost 5 bases and J lost 5, with 15 bases in between. CDR1 SNHLY and CDR2 FYNNEI come from the germline V gene. CDR3 length: 15 residues. The CDR3 nucleotides read TGTGCCAGCAGTCAAGAGGGGACACGGAATGAAAAACTGTTTTTT. Translation gives CASSQEGTRNEKLFF.

The genes are TRBV11-2 and TRBJ2-1, with 8 nucleotides matching TRBD2. CDR1 is SGHAT, CDR2 FQNNGV, per germline. The CDR3 is 14 amino acids. The J segment lost 8 bases and the V segment lost 6 bases, leaving 9 bases of the junction unmatched. The CDR3 DNA sequence: TGTGCCAGCAGACTACCGGCGGGGGGCGATGAGCAGTTCTTC. Translating gives CASRLPAGGDEQFF. Complete variable domain (other parts from reference TRBV11-2 and TRBJ2-1): EAGVAQSPRYKIIEKRQSVAFWCNPISGHATLYWYQQILGQGPKLLIQFQNNGVVDDSQLPKDRFSAERLKGVDSTLKIQPAKLEDSAVYLCASRLPAGGDEQFFGPGTRLTVL.

The chain has TRBV13 and TRBJ1-1; 8 positions match TRBD1. The CDR3 loop spans 15 amino acids. Germline trimming cut 6 bases from V and 4 bases from J; bases unmatched to any gene: 10. Germline loops: CDR1 PRHDT, CDR2 FYEKMQ (reference sequence). CDR3 amino acids: CASRERQGLFTEAFF. The CDR3 DNA follows: TGTGCCAGCAGGGAACGACAGGGGCTCTTCACTGAAGCTTTCTTT.

To note about this clone: Other DNA sequences in the sample encode the same CDR3. The CDR3 DNA sequence: TGTGCCAGTAGTATAGGGGCAGCTCAGAACACTGAAGCTTTCTTT. The encoded protein is CASSIGAAQNTEAFF. V is TRBV19 and J is TRBJ1-1; no definite D call. Per germline, CDR1 LNHDA and CDR2 SQIVND (reference sequence). This CDR3 has 15 amino acids. Trimming removed 1 base from V and 1 base from J, with 10 bases in between.

This clone occurred once. The rearrangement links TRBV5-5 to TRBJ1-3; D is uncertain. CDR3 length: 13 amino acids. The V end lost 5 bases, the J end lost 2 bases, and 8 bases lay between the germline ends. Looked up from germline, CDR1 is SGHKS and CDR2 is YYEKEE (reference sequence). CDR3 coding DNA: TGTGCCAGCAGGGCTACAGCTGGAAACACCATATATTTT. Residues: CASRATAGNTIYF.

The chain's CDR3 is CATSVGVFSNQPQHF. DNA for the CDR3: TGTGCCACCAGTGTGGGAGTTTTTAGCAATCAGCCCCAGCATTTT. The V gene is TRBV24-1, the J gene TRBJ1-5; D is undetermined. This CDR3 has 15 residues. Germline V gene sequence: CDR1 KGHDR, CDR2 SFDVKD. V lost 5 bases to trimming and J lost 0 bases, with 10 bases between them.

The rearrangement links TRBV5-4 to TRBJ1-1; tentative D call: TRBD1 (5 bases). V lost 4 bases and J 3 bases, leaving 10 bases between the germline ends. From germline, CDR1 is SGHNT and CDR2 YYREEE (reference sequence). The length of the CDR3 is 13 residues. The CDR3 is CASSRQTDTEAFF. DNA of the CDR3: TGTGCCAGCAGCCGACAGACGGACACTGAAGCTTTCTTT.

This chain uses TRBV24-1 with TRBJ1-2; D unresolved. V lost 3 bases and J 8 bases, leaving 18 bases between the germline ends. Germline CDR1 and CDR2: KGHDR and SFDVKD. There are 15 residues in the CDR3. The chain's CDR3 is CATSDPKGPTSGYTF. In DNA form, the CDR3 reads TGTGCCACCAGTGATCCGAAAGGGCCTACTAGCGGCTACACCTTC.

The rearrangement uses TRBV7-9 and TRBJ2-7; 9 bases line up with TRBD1. Germline V gene lookup returns CDR1 SEHNR and CDR2 FQNEAQ (reference sequence). With 5 bases clipped from V and 3 bases from J, the junction kept 5 bases outside the gene matches. This CDR3 region has 14 residues. DNA of the CDR3: TGTGCCAGCAGCCCGGGACAGGGTCACTACGAGCAGTACTTC. Protein product: CASSPGQGHYEQYF.

The chain joins TRBV9 to TRBJ2-3, with TRBD2 matching 10 bases. The CDR3 runs 18 residues. Germline V gene data show CDR1 as SGDLS and CDR2 as YYNGEE. V gave up 3 bases and J gave up 6 bases; unmatched junction bases: 16. Here the CDR3 DNA reads TGTGCCAGCAGCGCAGACGTAGCCGGGACTAGCGTATTTGATACGCAGTATTTT. The encoded protein is CASSADVAGTSVFDTQYF.

V usage is TRBV19 and J usage is TRBJ2-7; TRBD1 matches 7 bases. V lost 3 bases to trimming and J lost 3 bases; unmatched junction nucleotides: 8. This CDR3 comprises 15 residues. Germline V lookup: CDR1 LNHDA, CDR2 SQIVND (reference sequence). The CDR3 DNA follows: TGTGCCAGTAGTATTAAAAGTGCAGGGGGCTACGAGCAGTACTTC. Translation gives CASSIKSAGGYEQYF. Looking up the rest from reference TRBV19 and TRBJ2-7 gives the full variable domain: DGGITQSPKYLFRKEGQNVTLSCEQNLNHDAMYWYRQDPGQGLRLIYYSQIVNDFQKGDIAEGYSVSREKKESFPLTVTSAQKNPTAFYLCASSIKSAGGYEQYFGPGTRLTVT.

This clone has more than one count but fewer than ten. This chain joins TRBV5-6 and TRBJ2-1; no firm D call. CDR3 size: 15 residues. The germline V gene encodes CDR1 SGHDT and CDR2 YYEEEE. Between the trimmed V and J ends, which lost 4 bases and 0 bases, there was a span of 11 bases. The CDR3: CASSPLTSSYNEQFF. Written as DNA, the CDR3 is TGTGCCAGCAGCCCCCTTACGAGCTCCTACAATGAGCAGTTCTTC.

V gene TRBV6-4 combines with J gene TRBJ2-5, with D possibly TRBD2 on 6 matching bases. Germline V lookup: CDR1 MRHNA, CDR2 SNTAGT. The CDR3 is 13 residues long. Deletions cut 6 bases from V and 4 bases from J, with 12 bases between. The CDR3 region is CASSAGGRETQYF. The CDR3 nucleotides are TGTGCCAGCAGCGCCGGAGGGCGAGAGACCCAGTACTTC.

This sequence joins TRBV5-4 and TRBJ1-1; 8 bases are a match to TRBD1. Germline V gene lookup returns CDR1 SGHNT and CDR2 YYREEE (reference sequence). This CDR3 has 16 residues. V lost 2 bases, J lost 0 bases, and 6 bases stayed unmatched. Here the CDR3 reads CASSFAGTGMNTEAFF. In DNA form, the CDR3 reads TGTGCCAGCAGCTTCGCCGGGACAGGCATGAACACTGAAGCTTTCTTT.

The sample holds one count of this clone. The chain has TRBV12-3 or TRBV12-4 and TRBJ1-2, with 11 bases matching TRBD1. V shed 9 bases and J 7 bases; nucleotides not matched to a gene: 4. The CDR3 is 12 residues long. CDR3 loop: CASGQGAGGYTF. Written as DNA, the CDR3 is TGTGCCAGTGGACAGGGGGCGGGTGGCTACACCTTC.

The chain carries TRBV5-1 and TRBJ2-5; 8 bases align to TRBD2. The trim removed 7 bases at V and 1 base at J, leaving 6 bases unmatched. Germline CDR1 SGHRS, CDR2 YFSETQ. This CDR3 spans 14 amino acids. The CDR3 reads CASARSGGQETQYF. Here the CDR3 DNA reads TGCGCCAGCGCAAGAAGCGGGGGCCAAGAGACCCAGTACTTC.

The gene calls are TRBV27 and TRBJ1-5; tentative D call: TRBD1 (5 bases). This CDR3 has 14 residues. The germline V gene has CDR1 MNHEY and CDR2 SMNVEV (reference sequence). Trimming shortened V by 7 bases and J by 7 bases, and 17 bases separated the two germline ends. CDR3 DNA: TGTGCCAGCACCTCCCGCCCAGGGTTGCAGCCCCAGCATTTT. Its translation is CASTSRPGLQPQHF.

The V call is TRBV18, the J call TRBJ1-1; possible D gene TRBD1, 6 bases. There are 15 residues in the CDR3. Germline CDR1 KGHSH, CDR2 LQKENI. V shed 6 bases and J shed 0 bases, with 14 bases lying between them. The CDR3 nucleotides read TGTGCCAGCTCGCCCTCGGGACACTTGAACACTGAAGCTTTCTTT. Its translation is CASSPSGHLNTEAFF. The full variable domain, in which reference TRBV18 and TRBJ1-1 provide the parts outside the CDR3, is NAGVMQNPRHLVRRRGQEARLRCSPMKGHSHVYWYRQLPEEGLKFMVYLQKENIIDESGMPKERFSAEFPKEGPSILRIQQVVRGDSAAYFCASSPSGHLNTEAFFGQGTRLTVV.

The sample holds one count of this clone. The chain joins TRBV29-1 to TRBJ1-2; 8 nucleotides align to TRBD1. Trimming removed 1 base from V and 2 bases from J; junction bases left unmatched: 9. The V gene's germline CDR1 is SQVTM and CDR2 ANQGSEA. The CDR3 runs to 16 residues. As DNA, the CDR3 is TGCAGCGTTGAAGTCCCACCTCGGACAGGGAACTATGGCTACACCTTC. Translated: CSVEVPPRTGNYGYTF.

Comment on this clone: Other DNA sequences in the sample encode the same CDR3. The rearrangement uses TRBV11-3 and TRBJ2-7, with D tentatively TRBD2 (7 bases). This CDR3 spans 15 amino acids. Deletions cut 1 base from V and 3 bases from J, with 13 bases between. Germline V gene data show CDR1 as SGHNT and CDR2 as YENEEA. The CDR3 region is CASSLGGGRSYEQYF. In nucleotides, the CDR3 is TGTGCCAGCAGCTTAGGGGGGGGCAGGAGCTACGAGCAGTACTTC.

This chain joins TRBV5-1 and TRBJ1-1, with 10 bases identical to TRBD1. The germline CDR1 and CDR2 sequences are SGHRS and YFSETQ. CDR3 length: 17 residues. V lost 3 bases and J lost 5; bases outside the gene matches: 13. CDR3 sequence reads: CASSSTTGQGWGTEAFF. CDR3 in DNA: TGCGCCAGCAGCTCCACCACGGGACAGGGGTGGGGAACTGAAGCTTTCTTT. Drawing the rest from reference TRBV5-1 and TRBJ1-1, the complete variable domain is KAGVTQTPRYLIKTRGQQVTLSCSPISGHRSVSWYQQTPGQGLQFLFEYFSETQRNKGNFPGRFSGRQFSNSRSEMNVSTLELGDSALYLCASSSTTGQGWGTEAFFGQGTRLTVV.

The chain carries TRBV5-1 and TRBJ1-3, with D possibly being TRBD1 (6 bases). V was clipped by 5 bases and J by 0 bases, with 12 bases between them. The germline V gene encodes CDR1 SGHRS and CDR2 YFSETQ. The length of the CDR3 is 15 residues. The CDR3 spells CASSSTGNSGNTIYF. DNA for the CDR3: TGCGCCAGCAGTTCGACAGGAAACTCTGGAAACACCATATATTTT.

This sequence joins TRBV28 and TRBJ1-2; unclear D gene. V lost 8 bases, J lost 4 bases, and 14 bases lay in between. The CDR3 sequence is 13 residues long. Germline CDR1 and CDR2: MDHEN and SYDVKM. For the CDR3, the DNA is TGTGCCAGCTTCCCACGGGAGGTCTATGGCTACACCTTC. This sequence encodes CASFPREVYGYTF.

This sequence joins TRBV2 and TRBJ2-5, with 13 positions matching TRBD2. This CDR3 is 15 amino acids long. Germline V gene data show CDR1 as SNHLY and CDR2 as FYNNEI. V lost 5 bases to trimming and J lost 3 bases; unmatched junction nucleotides: 3. In DNA, the CDR3 is TGTGCCAGCAGTAGGACTAGCGGGGGCGAAGAGACCCAGTACTTC. It is translated as CASSRTSGGEETQYF.

CDR3 region: CATSGQGNEKLFF. In nucleotides, the CDR3 is TGTGCCACCTCAGGGCAGGGTAATGAAAAACTGTTTTTT. The chain combines TRBV27 with TRBJ1-4; TRBD1 might be the D (5 bases). The CDR3 extends over 13 amino acids. The germline gives CDR1 MNHEY, CDR2 SMNVEV (reference sequence). The germline V and J ends were trimmed by 10 bases and 4 bases, with 13 bases remaining between them.

V usage is TRBV9 and J usage is TRBJ1-4; D gene uncertain. Trimming removed 0 bases from V and 3 bases from J, with 12 bases in between. The CDR3 spans 16 residues. CDR1 is SGDLS, CDR2 YYNGEE, per germline. The CDR3 loop is CASSVGPGSANEKLFF. For the CDR3, the DNA is TGTGCCAGCAGCGTAGGGCCGGGTTCTGCTAATGAAAAACTGTTTTTT.

The chain joins TRBV4-1 to TRBJ1-2, with TRBD1 matching 8 bases. Germline V gene lookup returns CDR1 MGHRA and CDR2 YSYEKL. V trimming: 9 bases; J trimming: 8 bases; junction bases outside the gene matches: 5. CDR3 length equals 11 residues. The DNA for the CDR3 is TGCGCCAGGGGACAGGCTGAGGGCTACACCTTC. It specifies CARGQAEGYTF.

The chain carries TRBV9 and TRBJ2-1; D might be TRBD1 (5 bases). CDR1 is SGDLS and CDR2 is YYNGEE in the germline V gene. The CDR3 has 14 amino acids. Trimming stripped 0 bases from V and 7 bases from J, with 11 bases between. CDR3 in amino acids: CASSVAHRTNEQFF. CDR3 DNA sequence: TGTGCCAGCAGCGTAGCGCACAGGACGAATGAGCAGTTCTTC.

V and J are TRBV4-1 and TRBJ2-5; 9 bases line up with TRBD2. CDR1 MGHRA and CDR2 YSYEKL come from the germline V gene. J was trimmed by 0 bases and V by 0 bases; bases with no gene match: 5. The CDR3 has 17 residues. CDR3 residues: CASSQDKVAGDQETQYF. The CDR3 bases are TGCGCCAGCAGCCAAGATAAGGTAGCGGGGGACCAAGAGACCCAGTACTTC.